This entry features one T cell receptor (beta chain) sequence. The CDR3 is 15 amino acids. V shed 1 base and J shed 0 bases, with 7 bases lying between them. Per germline, CDR1 SEHNR and CDR2 FQNEAQ (reference sequence). This sample was taken from a study of blood T cell repertoires in COVID-19. The data were produced by immunoSEQ multiplex PCR, yet TCRdb's version contains in-frame clones alone and is incomplete. The table has 68,000 or so clones, roughly nine tenths seen once. The genes are TRBV7-9 and TRBJ1-3; D is unresolved. This receptor was taken from a man aged 35 to 55 with COVID-19, enrolled during active disease. The sequenced sample was peripheral blood. The CDR3 nucleotides read TGTGCCAGCAGCTTAGTGGCTCTCTCTGGAAACACCATATATTTT. Its translation: CASSLVALSGNTIYF.